The 18 T cell receptor beta chains below were found in one sample sequenced in a study of blood T cell repertoires in COVID-19. TCRdb's copy holds only in-frame clones and misses some; the assay was immunoSEQ multiplex PCR. The data show about 49,000 clones, about 86% seen once. Sequencing input: peripheral blood. These receptor sequences come from a woman aged 80 or over with COVID-19, enrolled during active disease.

V usage is TRBV4-1 and J usage is TRBJ2-1, with D unresolved. The CDR3 runs 15 residues. Germline V gene lookup returns CDR1 MGHRA and CDR2 YSYEKL. V lost 4 bases and J 5 bases, leaving 15 bases between the germline ends. The CDR3 is CASSLYESADNEQFF. The CDR3 DNA reads TGCGCCAGCAGCCTGTACGAAAGCGCGGACAATGAGCAGTTCTTC.

V and J are TRBV18 and TRBJ2-7; 12 bases agree with TRBD1. Germline CDR1 is KGHSH and CDR2 is LQKENI. V lost 6 bases, J lost 7 bases, and 13 bases stayed unmatched. CDR3 length: 16 residues. CDR3 in amino acids: CASSPGTGGRGREQYF. DNA for the CDR3: TGTGCCAGCTCGCCCGGGACAGGGGGCCGGGGTCGAGAGCAGTACTTC. Complete variable domain (other parts from reference TRBV18 and TRBJ2-7): NAGVMQNPRHLVRRRGQEARLRCSPMKGHSHVYWYRQLPEEGLKFMVYLQKENIIDESGMPKERFSAEFPKEGPSILRIQQVVRGDSAAYFCASSPGTGGRGREQYFGPGTRLTVT.

CDR3: CASSLKGDRDTEAFF. The CDR3 DNA sequence: TGCGCCAGCAGCCTGAAAGGGGACAGGGACACTGAAGCTTTCTTT. V and J are TRBV5-1 and TRBJ1-1; 9 bases agree with TRBD1. Unmatched junction bases numbered 7, after V lost 4 bases and J lost 3 bases. Germline loops: CDR1 SGHRS, CDR2 YFSETQ. The length of the CDR3 is 15 residues.

V is TRBV27 and J is TRBJ1-2, with 8 bases identical to TRBD1. The junction had 12 bases not matched to a gene; V was cut back by 2 bases and J by 4 bases. The V gene's germline CDR1 is MNHEY and CDR2 SMNVEV (reference sequence). The CDR3 covers 17 residues. The CDR3 reads CASSLQGQEATAYGYTF. DNA of the CDR3: TGTGCCAGCAGTTTACAGGGACAGGAGGCGACCGCCTATGGCTACACCTTC.

The chain uses TRBV28 and TRBJ2-7; 7 bases line up with TRBD2. CDR1 is MDHEN and CDR2 is SYDVKM in the germline V gene. The V segment lost 6 bases and the J segment 2 bases; nucleotides outside the gene matches: 7. The CDR3 is 14 residues long. CDR3 bases: TGTGCCAGCAGCCTGCGGGGGAAGCCCTACGAGCAGTACTTC. The encoded protein is CASSLRGKPYEQYF.

The gene calls are TRBV5-5 and TRBJ1-6; a possible D gene is TRBD1 (6 bases). The CDR3 runs 13 residues. Trimming removed 5 bases at V and 7 bases at J, with 10 bases between. Germline values: CDR1 SGHKS, CDR2 YYEKEE (reference sequence). CDR3 region: CASSRQENSPLHF. The CDR3, as DNA: TGTGCCAGCAGTCGACAGGAAAATTCACCCCTCCACTTT.

The chain couples TRBV7-2 to TRBJ2-3; 7 bases map to TRBD2. The CDR3 has 13 residues. The V segment lost 2 bases and the J segment 5 bases; nucleotides outside the gene matches: 1. The germline CDR1 and CDR2 sequences are SGHTA and FQGNSA. This CDR3 reads CASSLKRGDTQYF. The CDR3 DNA follows: TGTGCCAGCAGCTTAAAGCGGGGAGATACGCAGTATTTT.

This CDR3 is CASSQGQGRETQYF. The DNA for the CDR3 is TGTGCCAGCAGCCAAGGTCAGGGGCGGGAGACCCAGTACTTC. The chain is built from TRBV3-1 (or the pseudogene TRBV3-2) and TRBJ2-5; tentatively, D is TRBD1 (6 bases). The CDR3 has 14 residues. Germline V gene lookup returns CDR1 LGHDT and CDR2 YNNKEL (reference sequence). V dropped 1 base and J dropped 5 bases, with 11 bases sitting between them.

The chain recombines TRBV28 with TRBJ2-7; maybe TRBD2 (5 bases). This CDR3 region has 15 residues. Germline lookup yields CDR1 MDHEN and CDR2 SYDVKM. Between the trimmed V and J ends, which lost 5 bases and 2 bases, there was a span of 16 bases. The CDR3 DNA sequence: TGTGCCAGCAGTACGCAGGAGGACGCTCCCTACGAGCAGTACTTC. It translates to CASSTQEDAPYEQYF. The whole variable domain, remainder taken from reference TRBV28 and TRBJ2-7, is DVKVTQSSRYLVKRTGEKVFLECVQDMDHENMFWYRQDPGLGLRLIYFSYDVKMKEKGDIPEGYSVSREKKERFSLILESASTNQTSMYLCASSTQEDAPYEQYFGPGTRLTVT.

V usage is TRBV10-3 and J usage is TRBJ2-7, with 10 bases that match TRBD1. The length of the CDR3 is 19 residues. From germline, CDR1 is ENHRY and CDR2 SYGVKD. After removal of 0 bases from V and 2 bases from J, the junction contained 13 bases not matched to a gene. DNA of the CDR3: TGTGCCATCAGTGAGTCGGACGTGCGGGGACAGGGGATCACCTACGAGCAGTACTTC. This codes for CAISESDVRGQGITYEQYF.

This clone appeared a single time. This chain links TRBV24-1 with TRBJ2-3, with TRBD1 matching 9 bases. Looked up from germline, CDR1 is KGHDR and CDR2 is SFDVKD. After removal of 6 bases from V and 1 base from J, the junction contained 4 bases not matched to a gene. The CDR3 has 15 amino acids. CDR3 nucleotides: TGTGCCACCAGTAGAACAGGGGGCCGCACAGATACGCAGTATTTT. Translated: CATSRTGGRTDTQYF.

The chain uses TRBV30 and TRBJ2-7; 8 nucleotides align to TRBD2. V shed 8 bases, J shed 1 base, and the junction held 10 bases outside the gene matches. The germline gives CDR1 GTSNPN, CDR2 SVGIG (reference sequence). The CDR3 is 14 residues long. As DNA, the CDR3 is TGTGCCGGCCGGATGGGACTAGTGTCCTACGAGCAGTACTTC. Protein sequence: CAGRMGLVSYEQYF.

This clone was seen only a few times. The chain couples TRBV2 to TRBJ1-5; 12 positions match TRBD1. CDR1 is SNHLY and CDR2 is FYNNEI in the germline V gene. Trimming removed 4 bases from V and 6 bases from J; junction bases left unmatched: 4. This CDR3 has 15 amino acids. In DNA, the CDR3 is TGTGCCAGCAGTGGGGGACAGGGGGCTGTTCAGCCCCAGCATTTT. Translation: CASSGGQGAVQPQHF.

This clone was seen just once. The CDR3: CASSDSVGAGTVRAFF. In DNA form, the CDR3 reads TGTGCCAGCAGTGACTCGGTAGGGGCAGGGACAGTGAGAGCTTTCTTT. The chain carries TRBV6-4 and TRBJ1-1; 7 bases are a match to TRBD1. V shed 0 bases, J shed 10 bases, and the junction held 14 bases outside the gene matches. This CDR3 contains 16 residues. The germline gives CDR1 MRHNA, CDR2 SNTAGT.

The rearrangement links TRBV28 to TRBJ1-3; 8 bases are shared with TRBD1. The CDR3 consists of 17 residues. The trim removed 5 bases at V and 0 bases at J, leaving 9 bases unmatched. CDR1 is MDHEN and CDR2 is SYDVKM in the germline V gene. The CDR3 DNA reads TGTGCCAGCAGTAAATGGACAGGGAAGAGCTCTGGAAACACCATATATTTT. It encodes CASSKWTGKSSGNTIYF.

The chain joins TRBV4-1 to TRBJ2-6; D remains ambiguous. The CDR3 extends over 16 amino acids. The germline V gene has CDR1 MGHRA and CDR2 YSYEKL. Deletions cut 1 base from V and 1 base from J, with 8 bases between. The CDR3 reads CASSQVVLSGANVLTF. CDR3 coding DNA: TGCGCCAGCAGCCAAGTGGTCCTATCTGGGGCCAACGTCCTGACTTTC.

Only one count was recorded for this clone. The V and J genes are TRBV28 and TRBJ1-3; a possible D gene is TRBD1 (5 bases). The CDR3 sequence is 13 residues long. V was shortened by 3 bases and J by 9 bases, with 12 bases between the two germline ends. Germline V lookup: CDR1 MDHEN, CDR2 SYDVKM. The CDR3 sequence: CASSFAGITTIYF. The CDR3 bases are TGTGCCAGCAGTTTCGCAGGGATAACCACCATATATTTT.

Only a few counts were recorded for this clone. The chain has TRBV27 and TRBJ1-2; 8 nucleotides align to TRBD1. CDR1 and CDR2 from the germline V gene are MNHEY and SMNVEV (reference sequence). This CDR3 has 14 amino acids. The V and J ends lost 5 bases and 5 bases, in that order; junction bases with no gene match: 7. The CDR3 is CASSGGQGRYGYTF. CDR3 sequence (DNA): TGTGCCAGCAGTGGCGGACAGGGTCGGTATGGCTACACCTTC.